This T cell receptor (beta chain) was observed in a study of post-analysis software for immune sequencing data. As for the study in general: Courses of disease covered relapsing-remitting, secondary progressive and progressive-relapsing multiple sclerosis. Findings of the study overall: Normalized Chao1 diversity was significantly lower in multiple sclerosis patients than in controls. TRBV5-6, TRBV5-1 and TRBV20-1 belonged to a set of roughly 5 TRBV segments that were more frequent in patients than controls.

Unique-molecular-identifier-tagged TCR beta cDNA libraries were used. TCRdb fed the PCR reads into MiXCR, producing one record per CDR3 protein. The sample lists about 540,000 distinct CDR3 sequences; around 31% were seen once. This clonotype was seen many times. The target antigen is unknown. With 2 bases clipped from V and 8 bases from J, the junction kept 9 bases outside the gene matches. The CDR3 contains 15 residues. The germline CDR1 and CDR2 sequences are SEHNR and FQNEAQ (reference sequence). The chain has TRBV7-9 and TRBJ2-1, with 7 bases aligning to TRBD2. Sequencing input: blood. This receptor was taken from a girl between 2 and 17 years old with multiple sclerosis. The CDR3: CASSLSGTLSHEQFF. The CDR3 coding sequence is TGTGCCAGCAGCTTAAGCGGGACTCTAAGTCATGAGCAGTTCTTC. The entire variable domain, with the rest obtained from reference TRBV7-9 and TRBJ2-1, is as follows: DTGVSQNPRHKITKRGQNVTFRCDPISEHNRLYWYRQTLGQGPEFLTYFQNEAQLEKSRLLSDRFSAERPKGSFSTLEIQRTEQGDSAMYLCASSLSGTLSHEQFFGPGTRLTVL.